This TCR beta chain was sequenced for a study of blood T cell repertoires in COVID-19. Study summary: Samples came from the United States, Italy and Spain, spanning acute and convalescent COVID-19. The analysed material was cDNA or gDNA that came from T cells, B-cell-depleted T cells, or PBMCs.

Under the authors' procedure: Estimated nucleated cell counts came from reference gene primer amplification. TCRdb's table, derived via immunoSEQ multiplex PCR, lists solely in-frame clones and lacks some. D and trimming come from the DNA, and the V and J calls and clone size come from that table. The sample records 150,000 to 200,000 clones, approximately 90% being singletons. The CDR3 loop spans 13 amino acids. Germline CDR1 is MDHEN and CDR2 is SYDVKM. V gave up 9 bases and J gave up 7 bases, with 13 bases separating them. The sequencing input was peripheral blood. This chain joins TRBV28 and TRBJ1-6; a weak D match, TRBD1 (5 bases). The clonotype was recovered from a human donor in a cohort sampled during active COVID-19. CDR3 loop: CASSPGGNSPLHF. The DNA for the CDR3 is TGTGCCAGTTCCCCGGGGGGGAATTCACCCCTCCACTTT.